The 23 T cell receptor beta chains in this list originate from one sample, sequenced in a study of Ad26.COV2.S vaccination and SARS-CoV-2 variants. Described treatment: around 19 received Ad26.COV2.S at low or high dose, single or two shots; 5 received placebo; per-sample allocation not given. On day 63 after the first injection, vaccine and placebo recipients gave samples. Sequencing used immunoSEQ multiplex PCR; TCRdb keeps in-frame clones, though not all of them. Found here are around 340,000 clones, 80% to 90% of them singletons; the top ten hold roughly 5%. Sequencing was performed on peripheral blood, taken in a trial of Ad26.COV2.S vaccine versus placebo. The receptors come from a person between 18 and 65 years old who received the Ad26.COV2.S COVID-19 vaccine or a placebo.

This clone was seen only a few times. The chain uses TRBV6-5 and TRBJ1-1; D is possibly TRBD1 (6 bases). Germline lookup yields CDR1 MNHEY and CDR2 SVGAGI. The germline V and J ends were trimmed by 10 bases and 0 bases, with 12 bases remaining between them. The CDR3 is made up of 13 amino acids. The CDR3 bases are TGTGCCACTACGGACAGCTTGAACACTGAAGCTTTCTTT. This gives the protein CATTDSLNTEAFF.

V gene TRBV7-2 combines with J gene TRBJ1-2; 7 bases line up with TRBD1. Germline trimming cut 1 base from V and 8 bases from J; bases unmatched to any gene: 13. Germline V lookup: CDR1 SGHTA, CDR2 FQGNSA. The CDR3 extends over 16 amino acids. The CDR3 region has the DNA TGTGCCAGCAGCTTAGTATGGGGGACAGAAAGTGGGGGCTACACCTTC. It translates to CASSLVWGTESGGYTF.

The gene calls are TRBV15 and TRBJ1-4; 7 bases are a match to TRBD1. V trimming: 3 bases; J trimming: 2 bases; junction bases outside the gene matches: 6. Germline V gene lookup returns CDR1 LNHNV and CDR2 YYDKDF (reference sequence). CDR3 length: 16 amino acids. Here the CDR3 reads CATSRGVQGTNEKLFF. The CDR3 DNA reads as TGTGCCACCAGCAGGGGAGTACAGGGGACTAATGAAAAACTGTTTTTT. Variable domain in full (rest from reference TRBV15 and TRBJ1-4): DAMVIQNPRYQVTQFGKPVTLSCSQTLNHNVMYWYQQKSSQAPKLLFHYYDKDFNNEADTPDNFQSRRPNTSFCFLDIRSPGLGDTAMYLCATSRGVQGTNEKLFFGSGTQLSVL.

The chain recombines TRBV12-2 with TRBJ1-2; TRBD1, as called in the table, went unchecked against the DNA. TRBV12-2 is a pseudogene. This CDR3 has 18 amino acids. CDR3 bases: TGTGCAAGTCGCTTAGGATGCCGACAACAGGGAACGAACTATGGCTACACCTTC. The encoded protein is CASRLGCRQQGTNYGYTF.

The genes are TRBV4-3 and TRBJ2-7; D call uncertain. Trimming stripped 0 bases from V and 3 bases from J, with 9 bases between. This CDR3 is built from 14 residues. Germline V gene lookup returns CDR1 LGHNA and CDR2 YSLEER. The CDR3 coding sequence is TGCGCCAGCAGCCAAGATCTCGTCGGCTACGAGCAGTACTTC. Translating gives CASSQDLVGYEQYF.

This clone was counted a few times. CDR3: CASSAFKPSPGAGGYTF. The CDR3 DNA follows: TGTGCCAGCAGCGCCTTTAAGCCTTCGCCAGGGGCGGGTGGCTACACCTTC. The chain carries TRBV14 and TRBJ1-2; TRBD1 might be the D (6 bases). Germline V gene sequence: CDR1 SGHDN, CDR2 FVKESK. Trimming cost V 5 bases and J 7 bases, with 26 bases left between them. The CDR3 loop spans 17 amino acids.

J is TRBJ1-1 and V is TRBV6-2 or TRBV6-3; 9 nucleotides agree with TRBD1. Losses at the gene ends were 5 bases for V and 4 bases for J; bases not matched to a gene: 11. This CDR3 region has 16 residues. Germline V CDR1 and CDR2: MNHEY, SVGEGT. CDR3 coding DNA: TGTGCCAGCAGTCGAGGCTTACAGGGGGCGCGCACTGAAGCTTTCTTT. It is translated as CASSRGLQGARTEAFF.

The chain recombines TRBV19 with TRBJ2-3; 8 bases map to TRBD1. Germline V gives CDR1 LNHDA, CDR2 SQIVND (reference sequence). V shed 3 bases, J shed 11 bases, and the junction held 4 bases outside the gene matches. The CDR3 has 12 amino acids. This CDR3 reads CASSISGTGQYF. CDR3 coding DNA: TGTGCCAGTAGTATCTCCGGGACAGGGCAGTATTTT.

The J gene is TRBJ1-2, the V gene TRBV14; 9 nucleotides agree with TRBD1. Trimming cost V 0 bases and J 3 bases; bases outside gene matches: 5. Looked up from germline, CDR1 is SGHDN and CDR2 is FVKESK. There are 16 residues in the CDR3. The CDR3 protein is CASSQELRQGDYGYTF. CDR3 coding DNA: TGTGCCAGCAGCCAAGAACTCAGACAGGGGGACTATGGCTACACCTTC.

The chain employs TRBV6-5 and TRBJ2-7; D remains ambiguous. From germline, CDR1 is MNHEY and CDR2 SVGAGI. The V and J ends lost 8 bases and 1 base respectively, with 12 bases between them. This CDR3 contains 13 residues. The CDR3 sequence: CASAAADSYEQYF. As DNA, the CDR3 is TGTGCCAGCGCTGCGGCAGATTCCTACGAGCAGTACTTC.

CDR3 nucleotide sequence: TGTGCCAGCTCACTTGGACCGGCGGATGAAAAACTGTTTTTT. This sequence encodes CASSLGPADEKLFF. The chain couples TRBV18 to TRBJ1-4; D uncertain. The CDR3 is 14 residues long. Germline assignment: CDR1 KGHSH and CDR2 LQKENI. V was trimmed by 4 bases and J by 6 bases, leaving 12 bases between them.

This clone was seen only once. The chain employs TRBV24-1 and TRBJ2-1, with D perhaps TRBD2 (6 bases). The germline CDR1 and CDR2 sequences are KGHDR and SFDVKD. This CDR3 comprises 15 residues. The ends were cut back, 4 bases at V and 2 bases at J, with 11 bases in the middle. Here the CDR3 reads CATSDPWTTYNEQFF. The CDR3 coding sequence is TGTGCCACCAGTGACCCTTGGACTACCTACAATGAGCAGTTCTTC.

V gene TRBV19 combines with J gene TRBJ1-5; D is uncertain. Germline V gene sequence: CDR1 LNHDA, CDR2 SQIVND (reference sequence). Deletions cut 4 bases from V and 9 bases from J, with 22 bases between. This CDR3 is built from 16 residues. CDR3 sequence: CASSTRTRGMIWPQHF. CDR3 sequence (DNA): TGTGCCAGTAGTACCCGGACGCGAGGGATGATTTGGCCCCAGCATTTT.

CDR3 nucleotides: TGTGCCAGTAGTATCGGAGGGGAGATCTACGAGCAGTACTTC. Translating it yields CASSIGGEIYEQYF. The V call is TRBV19, the J call TRBJ2-7, with D tentatively TRBD2 (6 bases). This CDR3 contains 14 residues. V was clipped by 3 bases and J by 3 bases, with 12 bases between them. Per germline, CDR1 LNHDA and CDR2 SQIVND (reference sequence).

V usage is TRBV20-1 and J usage is TRBJ2-5; D uncertain. The CDR3 runs to 13 residues. The ends were cut back, 3 bases at V and 1 base at J, with 9 bases in the middle. Germline V CDR1 and CDR2: DFQATT, SNEGSKA (reference sequence). For the CDR3, the DNA is TGCAGTGCTAGTCGGGCAACCCAAGAGACCCAGTACTTC. Protein sequence: CSASRATQETQYF.

The chain joins TRBV9 to TRBJ1-1; tentative D call: TRBD1 (6 bases). The V end was cut by 4 bases, the J end by 1 base, with 14 bases between. CDR3 length: 15 amino acids. Germline lookup yields CDR1 SGDLS and CDR2 YYNGEE. In DNA, the CDR3 is TGTGCCAGCAGCTTCTCGGACAGTTCGAACACTGAAGCTTTCTTT. Its protein is CASSFSDSSNTEAFF.

This chain uses TRBV5-4 with TRBJ1-1; 9 positions match TRBD1. Germline loops: CDR1 SGHNT, CDR2 YYREEE (reference sequence). The CDR3 spans 16 residues. Trimming removed 2 bases from V and 3 bases from J; junction bases left unmatched: 8. The CDR3, as DNA: TGTGCCAGCAGCTTAAACAGGGGGCAGGGGTACACTGAAGCTTTCTTT. Its protein product is CASSLNRGQGYTEAFF.

The rearrangement uses TRBV5-4 and TRBJ2-7; perhaps D is TRBD1 or TRBD2 (7 bases each). Looked up from germline, CDR1 is SGHNT and CDR2 is YYREEE (reference sequence). Trimming cost V 0 bases and J 7 bases, with 14 bases left between them. The CDR3 totals 14 residues. The CDR3: CASSLGRQGGEQYF. DNA of the CDR3: TGTGCCAGCAGCTTGGGGCGTCAGGGGGGGGAGCAGTACTTC.

This chain links TRBV7-8 with TRBJ2-3, with TRBD2 matching over 12 bases. CDR3 length: 17 residues. The J segment lost 3 bases and the V segment lost 0 bases, leaving 4 bases of the junction unmatched. Germline lookup yields CDR1 SGHVS and CDR2 FQNEAQ. The DNA for the CDR3 is TGTGCCAGCAGCTTAGCTGTTGGACTAGCGGGGACAGATACGCAGTATTTT. Residues: CASSLAVGLAGTDTQYF.

The chain recombines TRBV4-3 with TRBJ2-3; unclear D gene. V lost 0 bases and J lost 3, with 7 bases in between. From germline, CDR1 is LGHNA and CDR2 YSLEER. This CDR3 has 14 residues. CDR3 nucleotides: TGCGCCAGCAGCCAAGATCTTGGGACAGATACGCAGTATTTT. It specifies CASSQDLGTDTQYF.

In regard to this clone: The sample holds other DNA sequences that translate to the same CDR3. V and J are TRBV27 and TRBJ2-7; D is unresolved. Trimming pared 0 bases from V and 3 bases from J, leaving 6 bases between. CDR3 size: 13 residues. CDR1 and CDR2 (germline): MNHEY, SMNVEV (reference sequence). The CDR3 region is CASSLSPIYEQYF. Here the CDR3 DNA reads TGTGCCAGCAGTTTATCGCCCATCTACGAGCAGTACTTC.

This rearrangement joins TRBV6-5 to TRBJ1-5, with a weak D call TRBD1 (6 bases). V was shortened by 7 bases and J by 7 bases, with 14 bases between the two germline ends. The CDR3 is made up of 13 amino acids. The V gene's germline CDR1 is MNHEY and CDR2 SVGAGI. For the CDR3, the DNA is TGTGCCAGCACACCGGGACACCTCCAGCCCCAGCATTTT. Protein sequence: CASTPGHLQPQHF.

J is TRBJ1-2 and V is TRBV7-8; 8 nucleotides line up with TRBD1. V lost 5 bases to trimming and J lost 8 bases; unmatched junction nucleotides: 10. Germline V gene data show CDR1 as SGHVS and CDR2 as FQNEAQ. The CDR3 runs to 14 residues. The CDR3 DNA reads as TGTGCCAGCAGCCGGACAGGGTCGGGGGAAGGCTACACCTTC. This codes for CASSRTGSGEGYTF.